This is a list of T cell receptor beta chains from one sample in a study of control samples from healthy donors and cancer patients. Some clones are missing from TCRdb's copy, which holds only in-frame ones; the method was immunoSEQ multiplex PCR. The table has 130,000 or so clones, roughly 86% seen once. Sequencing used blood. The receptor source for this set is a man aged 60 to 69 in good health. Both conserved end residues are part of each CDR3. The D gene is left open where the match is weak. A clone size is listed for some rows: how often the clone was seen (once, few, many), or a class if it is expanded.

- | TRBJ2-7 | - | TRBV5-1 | CASSSGMVYEQYF | TGCGCCAGCAGCTCGGGGATGGTCTACGAGCAGTACTTC
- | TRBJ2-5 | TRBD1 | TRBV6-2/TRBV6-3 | CASSYWGTAQETQYF | TGTGCCAGCAGTTATTGGGGGACAGCCCAAGAGACCCAGTACTTC
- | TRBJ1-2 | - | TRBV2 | CASSVPQVGYGYTF | TGTGCCAGCAGCGTCCCTCAGGTGGGGTATGGCTACACCTTC
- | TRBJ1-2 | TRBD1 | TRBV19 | CASDPGQGNYGYTF | TGTGCCAGCGATCCGGGACAGGGGAACTATGGCTACACCTTC
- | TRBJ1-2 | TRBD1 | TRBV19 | CASRDRGYGYTF | TGTGCCAGTAGAGACAGGGGGTATGGCTACACCTTC
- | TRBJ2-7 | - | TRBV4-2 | CASSQESDYEQYF | TGTGCCAGCAGCCAAGAGTCTGACTACGAGCAGTACTTC
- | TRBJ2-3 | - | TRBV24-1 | CATSDLQGGPTDTQYF | TGTGCCACCAGTGATTTGCAAGGGGGGCCTACAGATACGCAGTATTTT
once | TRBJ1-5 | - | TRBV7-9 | CASSLEGGGQPQHF | TGTGCCAGCAGCTTAGAAGGGGGTGGTCAGCCCCAGCATTTT
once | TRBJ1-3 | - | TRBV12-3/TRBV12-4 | CASSWTAGNTIYF | TGTGCCAGCAGTTGGACAGCTGGAAACACCATATATTTT
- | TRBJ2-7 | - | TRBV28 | CASSPTLGGGGYEQYF | TGTGCCAGCAGTCCCACGTTGGGGGGTGGAGGGTACGAGCAGTACTTC
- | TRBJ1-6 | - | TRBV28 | CASSFGSPLHF | TGTGCCAGCAGTTTTGGTTCACCCCTCCACTTT
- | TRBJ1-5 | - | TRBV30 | CAWSWGGTNNQPQHF | TGTGCCTGGAGCTGGGGAGGGACTAACAATCAGCCCCAGCATTTT
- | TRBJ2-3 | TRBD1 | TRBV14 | CASSPTGYWADTQYF | TGTGCCAGCAGCCCGACAGGGTACTGGGCAGATACGCAGTATTTT
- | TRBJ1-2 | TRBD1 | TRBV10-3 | CAINPGQGRSYTF | TGTGCCATCAATCCGGGACAGGGGAGAAGCTACACCTTC
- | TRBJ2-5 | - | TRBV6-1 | CASSEGGVQETQYF | TGTGCCAGCAGTGAAGGAGGCGTCCAAGAGACCCAGTACTTC
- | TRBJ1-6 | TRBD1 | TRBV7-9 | CASSPSGQGGSPLHF | TGTGCCAGCAGCCCTAGTGGACAGGGAGGATCACCCCTCCACTTT
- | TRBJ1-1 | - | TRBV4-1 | CASSQGGRNTEAFF | TGCGCCAGCAGCCAGGGGGGGAGGAACACTGAAGCTTTCTTT
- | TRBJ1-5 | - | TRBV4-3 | CASSQVGGRTIYNQPQHF | TGCGCCAGCAGCCAAGTTGGGGGCCGTACTATTTATAATCAGCCCCAGCATTTT
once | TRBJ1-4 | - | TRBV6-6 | CASSGGNMNNEKLFF | TGTGCCAGCAGCGGAGGGAATATGAATAATGAAAAACTGTTTTTT
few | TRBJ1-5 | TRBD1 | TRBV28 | CASSRMRDRGFQPQHF | TGTGCCAGCAGCCGTATGCGGGACAGGGGTTTCCAGCCCCAGCATTTT
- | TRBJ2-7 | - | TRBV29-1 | CSVVRDHEQYF | TGCAGCGTTGTCAGGGACCACGAGCAGTACTTC
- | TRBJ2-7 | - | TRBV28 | CASSPLRNLDEQYF | TGTGCCAGCAGTCCTCTCAGGAATTTGGACGAGCAGTACTTC
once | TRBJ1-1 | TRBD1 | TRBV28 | CASSYITGQHTNTEAFF | TGTGCCAGCAGTTACATAACGGGACAGCATACGAACACTGAAGCTTTCTTT
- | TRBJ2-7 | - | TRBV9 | CASSVDLGSYEQYF | TGTGCCAGCAGCGTAGATTTGGGCTCCTACGAGCAGTACTTC
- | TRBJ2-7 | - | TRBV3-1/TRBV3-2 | CASSQDLRITYAEQYF | TGTGCCAGCAGCCAAGATCTTCGAATAACTTACGCCGAGCAGTACTTC
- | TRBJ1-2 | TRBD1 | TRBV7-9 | CASSLEGTGPGYTF | TGTGCCAGCAGCTTAGAAGGGACAGGGCCTGGCTACACCTTC
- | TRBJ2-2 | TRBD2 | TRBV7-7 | CASSLGGTLTGELFF | TGTGCCAGCAGCTTGGGGGGGACCCTCACCGGGGAGCTGTTTTTT
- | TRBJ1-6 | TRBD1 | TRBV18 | CASSPGTGDSPLHF | TGTGCCAGCTCACCCGGGACAGGGGATTCACCCCTCCACTTT
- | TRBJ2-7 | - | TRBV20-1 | CSASPLGYEQYF | TGCAGTGCTAGTCCCCTCGGCTACGAGCAGTACTTC
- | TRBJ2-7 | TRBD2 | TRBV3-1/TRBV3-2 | CASSLTAGGFYEQYF | TGTGCCAGCAGCCTAACTGCGGGGGGGTTCTACGAGCAGTACTTC
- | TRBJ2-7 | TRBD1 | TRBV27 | CASNPTGGGYEQYF | TGTGCCAGCAACCCAACAGGGGGCGGGTACGAGCAGTACTTC
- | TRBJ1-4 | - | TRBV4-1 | CASSQDLLAGNEKLFF | TGCGCCAGCAGCCAAGACCTCCTCGCGGGTAATGAAAAACTGTTTTTT
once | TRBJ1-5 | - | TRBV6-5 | CASSYSSQPNQPQHF | TGTGCCAGCAGTTACTCGAGTCAGCCCAATCAGCCCCAGCATTTT
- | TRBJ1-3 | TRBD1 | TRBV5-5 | CASSWGQTQKGTIYF | TGTGCCAGCAGCTGGGGACAGACCCAGAAGGGCACCATATATTTT
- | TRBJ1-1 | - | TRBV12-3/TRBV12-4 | CASSLSVGTEAFF | TGTGCCAGCAGTTTGTCGGTGGGCACTGAAGCTTTCTTT
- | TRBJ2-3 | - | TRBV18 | CASSKVREDTQYF | TGTGCCAGCTCTAAAGTCAGGGAAGATACGCAGTATTTT
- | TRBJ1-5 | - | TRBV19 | CASSPQGINQPQHF | TGTGCCAGTAGTCCTCAGGGAATCAATCAGCCCCAGCATTTT
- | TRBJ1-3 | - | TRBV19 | CASSDTGIWNSGNTIYF | TGTGCCAGTAGTGACACAGGAATTTGGAACTCTGGAAACACCATATATTTT
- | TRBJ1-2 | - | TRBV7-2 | CASSLARVDYGYTF | TGTGCCAGCAGCTTAGCCAGGGTTGACTATGGCTACACCTTC
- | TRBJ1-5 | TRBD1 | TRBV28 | CASSEEGQGNQPQHF | TGTGCCAGCAGTGAAGAAGGACAGGGGAATCAGCCCCAGCATTTT
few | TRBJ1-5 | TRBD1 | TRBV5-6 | CASSSMDRGSNQPQHF | TGTGCCAGCAGCTCGATGGACAGGGGGAGCAATCAGCCCCAGCATTTT
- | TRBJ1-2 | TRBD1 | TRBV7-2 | CASSRDRGRSYF | TGTGCCAGCAGCCGGGACAGGGGAAGGTCCTACTTC
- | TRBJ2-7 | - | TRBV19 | CASSWGTSREQYF | TGTGCCAGTAGTTGGGGCACCAGCAGGGAGCAGTACTTC
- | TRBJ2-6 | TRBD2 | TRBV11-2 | CATDSAGPRTGANVLTF | TGTGCCACCGATTCAGCGGGGCCCCGAACTGGGGCCAACGTCCTGACTTTC
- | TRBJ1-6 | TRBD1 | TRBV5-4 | CASSLAGGSSYNSPLHF | TGTGCCAGCAGCTTGGCAGGGGGAAGCTCCTATAATTCACCCCTCCACTTT
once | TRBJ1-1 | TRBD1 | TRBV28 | CASSEGLGQGDTEAFF | TGTGCCAGCAGTGAGGGGCTTGGACAGGGAGATACTGAAGCTTTCTTT
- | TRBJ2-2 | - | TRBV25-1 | CASSEFEGRPNTGELFF | TGTGCCAGCAGTGAATTCGAGGGGAGGCCGAACACCGGGGAGCTGTTTTTT
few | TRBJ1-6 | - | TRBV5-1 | CASSLGQNSPLHF | TGCGCCAGCAGCTTGGGACAAAATTCACCCCTCCACTTT
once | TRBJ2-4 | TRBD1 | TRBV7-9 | CASGDRGRRNIQYF | TGTGCCAGCGGGGACAGGGGCCGTCGAAACATTCAGTACTTC
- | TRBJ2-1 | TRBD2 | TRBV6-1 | CASSETSGGAAEQFF | TGTGCCAGCAGTGAAACTAGCGGGGGGGCCGCTGAGCAGTTCTTC
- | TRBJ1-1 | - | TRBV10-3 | CAISERGTEAFF | TGTGCCATCAGTGAGCGGGGAACTGAAGCTTTCTTT
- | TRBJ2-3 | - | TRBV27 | CASRSGGTVDTQYF | TGTGCCAGCAGATCCGGGGGCACGGTAGATACGCAGTATTTT
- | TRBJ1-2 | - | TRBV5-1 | CASSFGQRNGYTF | TGCGCCAGCAGCTTTGGACAGAGAAATGGCTACACCTTC
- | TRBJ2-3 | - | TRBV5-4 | CASSALGDTQYF | TGTGCCAGCAGCGCCCTCGGCGATACGCAGTATTTT
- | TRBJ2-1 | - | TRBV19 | CASTRDGYNEQFF | TGTGCCAGTACCCGGGACGGATACAATGAGCAGTTCTTC